What follows are 8 T cell receptor beta chains derived from one specimen sequenced in a study of T cell clonotyping in hematopoietic cell transplantation. TCRdb's table, derived via immunoSEQ multiplex PCR, lists solely in-frame clones and lacks some. The profile shows approximately 12,000 clones, around 68% of them singletons. Sample: peripheral blood mononuclear cells, taken 180 days after allogeneic stem cell transplant. The origin of the receptors is a male patient aged 55 to 70 who had an allogeneic stem cell transplant from an unrelated donor, so the T cells may come from the graft donor. Some clones in this sample may be carry-over from other donors' samples.

In its sample, this clone ranks as large. The chain is built from TRBV6-5 and TRBJ1-5; 8 bases map to TRBD1. The junction had 6 bases not matched to a gene; V was cut back by 2 bases and J by 6 bases. CDR1 and CDR2 from the germline V gene are MNHEY and SVGAGI. This CDR3 contains 15 residues. CDR3 residues: CASSYSQGAAQPQHF. In DNA form, the CDR3 reads TGTGCCAGCAGTTACAGTCAGGGGGCGGCTCAGCCCCAGCATTTT.

The V and J genes are TRBV30 and TRBJ1-2, with D unresolved. The V gene's germline CDR1 is GTSNPN and CDR2 SVGIG (reference sequence). Between the trimmed V and J ends, which lost 1 base and 1 base, there was a span of 4 bases. There are 12 residues in the CDR3. The CDR3 DNA sequence: TGTGCCTGGAGTGGGGGTAACTATGGCTACACCTTC. Translated: CAWSGGNYGYTF.

This chain links TRBV11-3 with TRBJ1-3, with TRBD1 as a possible D gene (5 bases). V dropped 7 bases and J dropped 4 bases, with 11 bases sitting between them. The CDR3 loop spans 13 amino acids. The germline CDR1 and CDR2 sequences are SGHNT and YENEEA. The CDR3 loop reads CASTQGAGNTIYF. As DNA, the CDR3 is TGTGCCAGCACCCAAGGGGCCGGAAACACCATATATTTT.

The V call is TRBV7-2, the J call TRBJ2-1; no clear D gene. V was trimmed by 0 bases and J by 3 bases, leaving 9 bases between them. The CDR3 is made up of 15 amino acids. CDR1 is SGHTA, CDR2 FQGNSA, per germline. CDR3 region: CASSLASTGYNEQFF. Here the CDR3 DNA reads TGTGCCAGCAGCTTAGCGAGCACCGGCTACAATGAGCAGTTCTTC. The whole variable domain, filled in from reference TRBV7-2 and TRBJ2-1, reads GAGVSQSPSNKVTEKGKDVELRCDPISGHTALYWYRQSLGQGLEFLIYFQGNSAPDKSGLPSDRFSAERTGGSVSTLTIQRTQQEDSAVYLCASSLASTGYNEQFFGPGTRLTVL.

The V and J genes are TRBV27 and TRBJ2-3; D remains unclear. The CDR3 is 12 amino acids. The V gene's germline CDR1 is MNHEY and CDR2 SMNVEV (reference sequence). The V gene lost 3 bases and the J gene lost 6 bases, with 7 bases spanning the gap. The CDR3 nucleotides are TGTGCCAGCAGTTTGGCTGGGGATACGCAGTATTTT. It yields the protein CASSLAGDTQYF.

The genes are TRBV19 and TRBJ1-1; no definite D call. Trimming cost V 7 bases and J 2 bases, with 11 bases left between them. The CDR3 has 13 amino acids. Per germline, CDR1 LNHDA and CDR2 SQIVND (reference sequence). DNA for the CDR3: TGTGCCAGTATTTCGGCCGCCAACACTGAAGCTTTCTTT. Translating gives CASISAANTEAFF.

The chain carries TRBV5-4 and TRBJ1-2, with TRBD1 as a possible D gene (6 bases). Germline V gene lookup returns CDR1 SGHNT and CDR2 YYREEE (reference sequence). Trimming removed 4 bases from V and 1 base from J, with 17 bases in between. This CDR3 is 16 amino acids long. CDR3 protein: CASSGFGGGVNYGYTF. The CDR3 DNA reads as TGTGCCAGCAGCGGCTTTGGTGGGGGCGTTAACTATGGCTACACCTTC.

The rearrangement joins TRBV2 to TRBJ2-2, with D tentatively TRBD1 (5 bases). CDR1 and CDR2 from the germline V gene are SNHLY and FYNNEI. The CDR3 sequence is 14 residues long. V was pared by 2 bases and J by 6 bases, with 10 bases between. CDR3 nucleotides: TGTGCCAGCAGTGAAAGGGAAGGGGCCGGGGAGCTGTTTTTT. Its translation is CASSEREGAGELFF.